This T cell receptor beta chain was retrieved from a study of T cells in Graves' hyperthyroidism and ophthalmopathy. At the level of the study: Sampling of peripheral blood happened at initial diagnosis, prior to any treatment.

Absence of ophthalmopathy progression within 18 months defined stable Graves' hyperthyroidism. The study enrolled patients aged 18 to 65 with newly diagnosed hyperthyroidism of under 2 months' duration. Fresh peripheral blood, roughly 9.8 ml of it, supplied the PBMCs. The TCR beta CDR3 regions underwent amplification using RNA transcripts as the source. The TCR CDR3 first-round RT-PCR relied on the HTBI primer set. Each CDR3 protein gets one entry after TCRdb re-called the multiplex PCR reads with MiXCR. Of 500,000 to 750,000 distinct CDR3 sequences in the sample, less than 20% were seen once. The germline V gene has CDR1 SGHTA and CDR2 FQGNSA. The junction had 5 bases not matched to a gene; V was cut back by 5 bases and J by 2 bases. The CDR3 length is 16 residues.

The TCR sequence derives from a woman in her 30s with Graves' hyperthyroidism. This chain links TRBV7-2 with TRBJ2-6; TRBD1 agrees at 8 bases. The sample was blood. The CDR3 DNA reads TGTGCCAGCAGCCTCCGGACAGGGACTGGGGCCAACGTCCTGACTTTC. The encoded protein is CASSLRTGTGANVLTF.